This TCR beta chain was sequenced during a study of PD-L1 blockade in urothelial cancer. Turning to the study itself: Patients started atezolizumab around 2014, 1,200 mg intravenously every 3 weeks.

Germline V gene sequence: CDR1 GTSNPN, CDR2 SVGIG (reference sequence). With 2 bases removed from V and 0 bases from J, the gap between germline ends came to 11 bases. CDR3 length: 15 residues. As for this clone: Its antigen remains unidentified.

Time point specified: peripheral blood 6 weeks after treatment start. Generated by immunoSEQ multiplex PCR, the TCRdb table keeps only in-frame clones and is missing some. Altogether roughly 120,000 clones are present, approximately 90% being singletons, with the ten largest covering approximately 3.5%. Whole-study findings and limits: Blood TCR clonality below the median before treatment was a predictor of better survival.

The TCR sequence derives from a man aged 60 to 69 with urothelial cancer. The rearrangement joins TRBV30 to TRBJ1-3; tentatively, D is TRBD1 (5 bases). Source: PBMCs, taken around atezolizumab (anti-PD-L1) treatment. CDR3 residues: CAWSSDTSSGNTIYF. The CDR3 DNA reads TGTGCCTGGAGTTCGGACACCAGCTCTGGAAACACCATATATTTT.